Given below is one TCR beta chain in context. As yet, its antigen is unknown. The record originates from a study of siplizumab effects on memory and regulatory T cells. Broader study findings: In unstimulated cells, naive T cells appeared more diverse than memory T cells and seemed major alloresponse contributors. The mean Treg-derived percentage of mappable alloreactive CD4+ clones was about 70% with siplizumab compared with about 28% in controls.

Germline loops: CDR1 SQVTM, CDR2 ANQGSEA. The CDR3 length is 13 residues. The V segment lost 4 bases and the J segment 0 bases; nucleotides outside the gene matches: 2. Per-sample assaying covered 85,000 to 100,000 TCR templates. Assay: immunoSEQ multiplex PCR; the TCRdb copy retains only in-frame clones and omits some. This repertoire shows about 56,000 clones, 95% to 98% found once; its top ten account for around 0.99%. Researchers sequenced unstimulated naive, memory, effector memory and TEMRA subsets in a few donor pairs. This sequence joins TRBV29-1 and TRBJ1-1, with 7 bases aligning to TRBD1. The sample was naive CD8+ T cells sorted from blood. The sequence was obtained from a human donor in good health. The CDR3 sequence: CSVGRGMNTEAFF. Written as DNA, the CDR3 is TGCAGCGTTGGCAGGGGGATGAACACTGAAGCTTTCTTT.